This entry concerns a single T cell receptor (beta chain). This clone showed up just a few times. What this receptor recognizes is not known. Base qualities were left out, and no much larger clone turns up one base away. Other DNA sequences in the sample encode the same CDR3. TCRbeta CDR3 regions were amplified from genomic DNA by means of the immunoSEQ Assay, a bias-controlled multiplex PCR. The original methods were these. The number of nucleated cells in each sample was estimated from the amplification of reference gene primers within the assay. Sequence reads were collapsed and filtered to measure the absolute abundance of every unique TCRbeta CDR3 rearrangement. For each sample, productive Simpson clonality was calculated as the square root of Simpson's diversity index over productive rearrangements. The immuneACCESS repertoire file appears here via TCRdb, limited to in-frame rearrangements. These files lack a portion of the clones; in checked studies, under half of the deficit traces to unresolved V genes, and the cause of the others is not known. The V and J calls and the clone size are those of that table, but D and trimming were determined from the DNA. The sample data list a few hundred thousand clones, and roughly 88% of these were observed just once. The ten largest clones take up around 13% of the sample.

This sample was taken from a study of blood T cell repertoires in COVID-19 (dated by TCRdb to between 2020 and 2021). Notes on the research overall: Collaborator samples came from the United States, Italy and Spain and covered acute and convalescent phases of COVID-19. The prospective study material was composed of cDNA or gDNA derived from T cells, B-cell-depleted T cells, or PBMCs. Deeply sampled blood TCRbeta repertoires from subjects exposed to, actively infected with, or recovered from COVID-19 were included in the dataset. The repertoires were released in a freely available public database meant as a resource for research on the immune response to SARS-CoV-2. Samples came from the ongoing ImmuneRACE study (first 160 participants) plus 1,254 subjects from 6 global collaborators. A de-identified subject ID, COVID-19 status, age in years and sex were almost always included in the sample metadata. HLA class I and class II types, where available, came from metadata supplied by the sample provider rather than from assay-based typing. General conclusions and limits of the study: The quantity of clinical and demographic metadata differed by source and by participant and was supplied without curation.

One collaborating source in Seattle enrolled patients while the patients were actively infected and followed the patients over time throughout the course of disease. Each collaborating institution followed its own protocols to collect whole blood in K2EDTA tubes. For TCRbeta analysis, collaborators shipped samples in one of three forms: frozen whole blood, isolated PBMCs, or DNA extracted from either of those sample types. Sequencing was performed on peripheral blood. This TCR came from a woman between 45 and 60 years old with COVID-19, enrolled during active disease.

The CDR3 reads CASSGGYGYTF. Here is the DNA: TGTGCCAGCAGTGGGGGGTATGGCTACACCTTC. The rearranged segments are TRBV12-3 or TRBV12-4 and TRBJ1-2, with TRBD1 tentatively as D gene (5 bases match). V sheds 5 bases and J sheds 5 bases, leaving 6 bases between their ends. The CDR3 runs 11 amino acids, cysteine and phenylalanine included. Only the CDR3 DNA stays, 33 bases, in frame from base 1.